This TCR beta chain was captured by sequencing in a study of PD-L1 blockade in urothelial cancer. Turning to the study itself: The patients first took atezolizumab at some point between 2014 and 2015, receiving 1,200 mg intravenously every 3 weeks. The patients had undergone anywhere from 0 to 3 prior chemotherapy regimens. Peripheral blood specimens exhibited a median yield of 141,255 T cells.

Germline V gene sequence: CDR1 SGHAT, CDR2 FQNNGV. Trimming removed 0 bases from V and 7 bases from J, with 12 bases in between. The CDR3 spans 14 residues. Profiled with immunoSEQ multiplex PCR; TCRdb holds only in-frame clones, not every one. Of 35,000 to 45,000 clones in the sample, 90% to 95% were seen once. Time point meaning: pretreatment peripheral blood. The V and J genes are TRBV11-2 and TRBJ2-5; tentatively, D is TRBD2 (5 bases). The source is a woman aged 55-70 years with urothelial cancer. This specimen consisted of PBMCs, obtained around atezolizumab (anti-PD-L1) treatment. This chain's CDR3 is CASSLDSVTGTQYF. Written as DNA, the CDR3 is TGTGCCAGCAGCTTAGATAGCGTCACGGGGACCCAGTACTTC.